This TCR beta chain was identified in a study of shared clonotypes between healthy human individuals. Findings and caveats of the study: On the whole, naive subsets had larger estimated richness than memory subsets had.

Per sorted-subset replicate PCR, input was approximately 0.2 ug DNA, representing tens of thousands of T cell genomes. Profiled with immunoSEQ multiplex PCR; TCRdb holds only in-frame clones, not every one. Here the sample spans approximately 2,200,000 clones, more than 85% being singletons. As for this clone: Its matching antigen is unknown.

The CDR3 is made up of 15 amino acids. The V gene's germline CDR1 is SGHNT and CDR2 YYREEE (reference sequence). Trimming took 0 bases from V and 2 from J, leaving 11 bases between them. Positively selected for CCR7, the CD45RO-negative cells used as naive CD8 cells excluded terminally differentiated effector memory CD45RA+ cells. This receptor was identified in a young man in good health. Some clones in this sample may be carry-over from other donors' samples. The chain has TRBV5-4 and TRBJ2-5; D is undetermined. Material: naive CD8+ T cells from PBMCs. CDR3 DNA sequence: TGTGCCAGCAGCTTGGGTTTAGCCATACAAGAGACCCAGTACTTC. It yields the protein CASSLGLAIQETQYF.